The source of this TCR beta chain is a study of shared clonotypes between healthy human individuals. Positive CCR7 selection of CD45RO-negative cells yielded the naive CD8 cells, and terminally differentiated effector memory CD45RA+ cells were excluded. The germline V and J ends were trimmed by 1 base and 1 base, with 7 bases remaining between them. This CDR3 contains 13 residues. Looked up from germline, CDR1 is SQVTM and CDR2 is ANQGSEA. Profiling relied on immunoSEQ multiplex PCR, and the TCRdb table lists in-frame clones only, not all of them. The sample records 800,000 or so clones, approximately 97% being singletons.

Sequencing input: naive CD8+ T cells sorted from blood. The receptor's source is a man under 40 in good health. This chain uses TRBV29-1 with TRBJ1-1; D may be TRBD1 (5 bases). CDR3 sequence reads: CSVEGGANTEAFF. Here the CDR3 DNA reads TGCAGCGTTGAAGGGGGCGCGAACACTGAAGCTTTCTTT.